This T cell receptor (beta chain) was documented in a study of T cell repertoires and leukemia-associated antigens (dated by TCRdb to the late 2010s). About the study as a whole: Around 16 million effective reads were obtained overall, with each sample giving about 5.1 to 6.6 million read pairs and 3.3 to 5.0 million effective reads. Using in vitro peptide stimulation of healthy T cells, the study set out to figure out what antigen is recognized by a TCR Vbeta21 clone that had previously been found in CML patients.

TRIzol reagent was used to extract total RNA from the cultured T cells. 5' rapid amplification of cDNA ends (5'RACE) was used to amplify TCRbeta libraries from RNA. Before sequencing, library concentration and integrity were assessed using Qubit, an Agilent instrument, and quantitative PCR. Sequencing of qualified libraries was performed on Illumina HiSeq or MiSeq by a commercial service provider. Processing in the source paper ran as follows. MiXCR version 1.8.2 was used to identify TCR sequences in each sample. For a clone to count as qualified, its CDR3 had to be longer than four amino acids, its nucleotide length had to be in-frame, and the clone could not contain a stop codon. A read counted as effective if the read contained the complete CDR3 structure. Validation of expanded clones was performed by RT-PCR with 24 Vbeta primers, GeneScan spectratyping, and Sanger sequencing. TCRdb handled the public reads itself, with Q25 trimming in fastp and clone calling in MiXCR, and kept productive beta chains. Here each entry gathers all rows of one CDR3 protein and keeps the most common genes and DNA. V and J calls and clone size were set by TCRdb, not the authors. A total of 11,000 or so distinct CDR3 sequences appear in this sample, 42% of them only once. The top ten hold about a quarter of the sample.

With regard to this clonotype: The clone's antigen remains unknown. No base quality values were provided; no much bigger clone lies one nucleotide off.

CD3+ T cells were first rested overnight at 2.5 million to 3 million cells/mL in RPMI 1640 without fetal bovine serum. CD3+ T cells were isolated from PBMCs with MACS immunomagnetic beads following the manufacturer's instructions. Overall results and qualifications from the work: Numbers of Vbeta genes (about 59), Jbeta genes (roughly 15), VDJ rearrangements and unique CDR3s did not differ significantly among the four groups. Direct testing of the expanded clones' antigen specificity and function was not done, and further investigation was required.

The junction carries 10 bases between V and J, which are trimmed by 5 bases and 3 bases respectively. Taken from cysteine to phenylalanine, the CDR3 has 13 residues. Only the CDR3 DNA stays, 39 bases, in frame from base 1. CDR1 and CDR2 are read off the germline V gene (reference sequence) as SEHNR and FQNEAQ. The specimen was CD3+ T cells sorted from blood and cultured. The receptor was isolated from a female donor in good health. The chain is made from TRBV7-9 and TRBJ1-1, with the D gene not clear enough to name. In nucleotides, the sequence is TGTGCCAGCAGCCGATCGGGAGACACTGAAGCTTTCTTT. This gives the protein CASSRSGDTEAFF.